This entry lists 14 T cell receptor beta chains sequenced from one sample in a study of naive and memory T cell subsets. Both TRBC1 and TRBC2 were covered by a beta constant-region primer of two equimolar oligonucleotides. MiXCR, applied by TCRdb to the UMI-ligation and nested PCR reads, yields one record per CDR3 protein. The sample holds some 150,000 distinct CDR3 sequences, around 15% seen once. Sequenced sample: naive CD4+ T cells from blood. The receptors were sampled from a human donor in good health.

The chain joins TRBV9 to TRBJ2-7; D perhaps matches TRBD1 (8 bases). CDR1 is SGDLS and CDR2 is YYNGEE in the germline V gene. V was shortened by 4 bases and J by 3 bases, with 17 bases between the two germline ends. The CDR3 totals 15 residues. The chain's CDR3 is CASSPQTGEGYEQYF. DNA for the CDR3: TGTGCCAGCAGCCCCCAGACAGGGGAGGGCTACGAGCAGTACTTC.

This chain connects TRBV6-5 to TRBJ2-2; D is uncertain. The CDR3 runs to 13 residues. V was cut by 4 bases and J by 5 bases, with 8 bases left in between. Per the germline V gene, CDR1 is MNHEY and CDR2 is SVGAGI. For the CDR3, the DNA is TGTGCCAGCAGTTCCTCGGTTACCGGGGAGCTGTTTTTT. Residues: CASSSSVTGELFF.

V gene TRBV28 combines with J gene TRBJ2-5; D may be TRBD1 or TRBD2 (5 bases each). The V end was cut by 3 bases, the J end by 9 bases, with 17 bases between. This CDR3 contains 14 residues. Looked up from germline, CDR1 is MDHEN and CDR2 is SYDVKM. Here the CDR3 DNA reads TGTGCCAGCAGTTTTTACCGGGGCCCTGGGGCCCAGTACTTC. Translation gives CASSFYRGPGAQYF.

The rearrangement uses TRBV6-5 and TRBJ1-3; 8 nucleotides agree with TRBD1. CDR1 MNHEY and CDR2 SVGAGI come from the germline V gene. CDR3 size: 14 residues. Unmatched junction bases numbered 6, after V lost 9 bases and J lost 2 bases. CDR3 in amino acids: CASSRTGTGNTIYF. The CDR3 DNA sequence: TGTGCCAGTTCCCGGACAGGGACTGGAAACACCATATATTTT.

This clonotype was counted many times. The chain has TRBV7-9 and TRBJ2-6; maybe TRBD1 (6 bases). Per germline, CDR1 SEHNR and CDR2 FQNEAQ (reference sequence). The length of the CDR3 is 14 residues. Trimming pared 11 bases from V and 0 bases from J, leaving 11 bases between. CDR3 in amino acids: CASTGSSGANVLTF. In nucleotides, the CDR3 is TGTGCCTCCACAGGGAGCTCTGGGGCCAACGTCCTGACTTTC.

This clonotype was detected once. The rearrangement uses TRBV30 and TRBJ2-1; weak D call: TRBD1 (5 bases). The V and J ends lost 0 bases and 6 bases respectively, with 6 bases between them. This CDR3 comprises 12 residues. Germline values: CDR1 GTSNPN, CDR2 SVGIG (reference sequence). The CDR3 DNA sequence: TGTGCCTGGAGTGTAAGGGGCAATGAGCAGTTCTTC. This sequence encodes CAWSVRGNEQFF.

This clonotype has a handful of counts. The rearrangement links TRBV19 to TRBJ2-7; possibly TRBD1 or TRBD2 for D (5 bases each). Per the germline V gene, CDR1 is LNHDA and CDR2 is SQIVND (reference sequence). Trimming cost V 8 bases and J 3 bases, with 17 bases left between them. The CDR3 covers 14 residues. CDR3: CASRGPGLGYEQYF. The CDR3 DNA sequence: TGTGCCAGTCGAGGGCCAGGGTTAGGCTACGAGCAGTACTTC. The whole variable domain, filled in from reference TRBV19 and TRBJ2-7, reads DGGITQSPKYLFRKEGQNVTLSCEQNLNHDAMYWYRQDPGQGLRLIYYSQIVNDFQKGDIAEGYSVSREKKESFPLTVTSAQKNPTAFYLCASRGPGLGYEQYFGPGTRLTVT.

This clonotype came up a few times. The chain combines TRBV25-1 with TRBJ2-5; TRBD1 agrees at 8 bases. Losses at the gene ends were 4 bases for V and 4 bases for J; bases not matched to a gene: 5. The germline gives CDR1 MGHDK, CDR2 SYGVNS. There are 14 residues in the CDR3. The CDR3 region is CASSGPTGVETQYF. Written as DNA, the CDR3 is TGTGCCAGCAGTGGACCGACAGGGGTAGAGACCCAGTACTTC.

The chain employs TRBV7-8 and TRBJ2-1, with D possibly TRBD1 on 6 matching bases. Trimming shortened V by 5 bases and J by 12 bases, and 14 bases separated the two germline ends. The V gene's germline CDR1 is SGHVS and CDR2 FQNEAQ. This CDR3 has 12 amino acids. The CDR3 DNA follows: TGTGCCAGCAGCAGCTCTAGGGGGAGGCAGTTCTTC. This translates into CASSSSRGRQFF.

V is TRBV21-1 and J is TRBJ2-7; the table's D gene call, TRBD2, was not cross checked with the DNA. TRBV21-1 is shown as a pseudogene. The CDR3 consists of 14 residues. The CDR3: CASSKAPRTYEQYF. CDR3 sequence (DNA): TGTGCCAGCAGCAAAGCGCCCCGGACTTACGAGCAGTACTTC.

This clonotype showed up just a few times. The chain couples TRBV3-1 to TRBJ1-4, with TRBD1 matching over 7 bases. CDR1 is LGHDT and CDR2 is YNNKEL in the germline V gene (reference sequence). The CDR3 runs to 14 residues. After removal of 1 base from V and 8 bases from J, the junction contained 4 bases not matched to a gene. CDR3 bases: TGTGCCAGCAGCCAAGTTCAGGGGGGAGAAAAACTGTTTTTT. It specifies CASSQVQGGEKLFF.

The chain employs TRBV5-1 and TRBJ2-3; D gene uncertain. The V end lost 1 base, the J end lost 0 bases, and 9 bases lay between the germline ends. Germline lookup yields CDR1 SGHRS and CDR2 YFSETQ. This CDR3 is 15 amino acids long. CDR3 sequence reads: CASSLQPTSTDTQYF. DNA of the CDR3: TGCGCCAGCAGCTTGCAGCCCACTAGCACAGATACGCAGTATTTT.

V and J are TRBV5-1 and TRBJ2-2, with TRBD2 matching 10 bases. The germline V gene encodes CDR1 SGHRS and CDR2 YFSETQ. CDR3 length: 17 residues. Losses at the gene ends were 0 bases for V and 4 bases for J; bases not matched to a gene: 6. Here the CDR3 reads CASSLVASGSVTGELFF. The CDR3 bases are TGCGCCAGCAGCTTGGTTGCTAGCGGGAGTGTCACCGGGGAGCTGTTTTTT.

The chain joins TRBV4-3 to TRBJ1-4, with D possibly matching TRBD1 (5 bases). The CDR3 has 15 amino acids. Looked up from germline, CDR1 is LGHNA and CDR2 is YSLEER. V was clipped by 0 bases and J by 8 bases, with 13 bases between them. The CDR3 bases are TGCGCCAGCAGCCAAGATCTTAGGGGAGGGGAAAAACTGTTTTTT. It specifies CASSQDLRGGEKLFF.